The next 14 T cell receptor beta chains were all read from a single sample in a study of T cells after yellow fever vaccination. TCRdb re-derived calls from the 5' RACE reads in MiXCR, one entry per CDR3 protein. The data contain tens of thousands of distinct CDR3 sequences, 7% to 8.5% of them singletons. Source: CD8+ T cells sorted from PBMCs, taken less than 16 days after the first yellow fever vaccination. These receptors originate from a man younger than 35 who received the YFV17D yellow fever vaccine.

This clonotype was detected many times. The chain has TRBV11-2 and TRBJ2-1, with D possibly TRBD2 on 5 matching bases. V gave up 2 bases and J gave up 1 base, with 12 bases separating them. The germline gives CDR1 SGHAT, CDR2 FQNNGV. The CDR3 extends over 16 amino acids. The CDR3: CASSLILAGSYNEQFF. The CDR3, as DNA: TGTGCCAGCAGCTTAATCCTAGCTGGGTCCTACAATGAGCAGTTCTTC.

This chain connects TRBV5-4 to TRBJ1-6; tentative D call: TRBD1 (5 bases). The V gene lost 4 bases and the J gene lost 6 bases, with 14 bases spanning the gap. CDR1 SGHNT and CDR2 YYREEE come from the germline V gene (reference sequence). This CDR3 contains 15 residues. The CDR3 spells CASSPGVEINSPLHF. CDR3 in DNA: TGTGCCAGCAGCCCGGGGGTCGAAATTAATTCACCCCTCCACTTT.

This clonotype was seen at least ten times. The genes are TRBV20-1 and TRBJ2-7; 7 bases fit TRBD1. Germline assignment: CDR1 DFQATT and CDR2 SNEGSKA (reference sequence). This CDR3 is built from 14 residues. V lost 3 bases and J lost 0; bases outside the gene matches: 5. CDR3 protein: CSARDRQGSYEQYV. DNA of the CDR3: TGCAGTGCTAGGGACAGACAGGGCTCCTACGAGCAGTACGTC.

Ten or more counts support this clonotype. This chain uses TRBV15 with TRBJ1-5; D not resolved. Germline-derived CDR1 and CDR2 are LNHNV and YYDKDF (reference sequence). CDR3 length: 13 residues. The V end lost 5 bases, the J end lost 4 bases, and 9 bases lay between the germline ends. CDR3: CATSPHLNQPQHF. In DNA, the CDR3 is TGTGCCACCAGCCCGCATTTAAATCAGCCCCAGCATTTT.

In its sample, this clonotype was seen many times. This chain uses TRBV27 with TRBJ2-1; 8 bases line up with TRBD2. Per germline, CDR1 MNHEY and CDR2 SMNVEV (reference sequence). This CDR3 has 16 amino acids. V gave up 2 bases and J gave up 2 bases; unmatched junction bases: 5. CDR3 amino acids: CASSLGSGGTYNEQFF. CDR3 bases: TGTGCCAGCAGTTTAGGAAGCGGGGGAACCTACAATGAGCAGTTCTTC.

This clonotype has at least ten counts. The chain links TRBV9 to TRBJ2-2; TRBD2 matches 9 bases. With V trimmed by 3 bases and J by 5 bases, 5 bases remained unmatched. Per the germline V gene, CDR1 is SGDLS and CDR2 is YYNGEE. The CDR3 contains 15 residues. The CDR3 sequence: CASSDSGGGTGELFF. Here the CDR3 DNA reads TGTGCCAGCAGCGATAGCGGGGGAGGGACCGGGGAGCTGTTTTTT.

This clonotype has ten or more counts. The gene calls are TRBV9 and TRBJ2-1; a weak D match, TRBD2 (6 bases). The CDR3 has 13 amino acids. Trimming pared 0 bases from V and 6 bases from J, leaving 7 bases between. Germline assignment: CDR1 SGDLS and CDR2 YYNGEE. CDR3 coding DNA: TGTGCCAGCAGCGTAGGGGACTTCAATGAGCAGTTCTTC. It is translated as CASSVGDFNEQFF.

The sample holds a few counts of this clonotype. The rearrangement joins TRBV7-2 to TRBJ1-1; TRBD1 is a possible D gene (6 bases). Germline CDR1 is SGHTA and CDR2 is FQGNSA. V was trimmed by 1 base and J by 7 bases, leaving 7 bases between them. This CDR3 is 12 amino acids long. The CDR3 loop reads CASSLGTDEAFF. CDR3 bases: TGTGCCAGCAGCTTAGGGACAGATGAAGCTTTCTTT.

This clonotype was recorded many times. The V gene is TRBV20-1, the J gene TRBJ2-1, with 7 positions matching TRBD1. Germline CDR1 reads DFQATT; CDR2 reads SNEGSKA (reference sequence). Losses at the gene ends were 5 bases for V and 6 bases for J; bases not matched to a gene: 10. The CDR3 is 14 amino acids. This chain's CDR3 is CSAESDRAVNEQFF. CDR3 in DNA: TGCAGTGCTGAGTCCGACAGGGCGGTCAATGAGCAGTTCTTC.

Many counts were recorded for this clonotype. The gene calls are TRBV11-2 and TRBJ1-2; D is unresolved. V dropped 8 bases and J dropped 0 bases, with 10 bases sitting between them. Germline loops: CDR1 SGHAT, CDR2 FQNNGV. This CDR3 has 13 amino acids. CDR3 bases: TGTGCCAGCGGGAGTCCCACTAACTATGGCTACACCTTC. It specifies CASGSPTNYGYTF.

This clonotype was detected a few times. This rearrangement joins TRBV7-2 to TRBJ2-3; 8 nucleotides line up with TRBD1. The germline gives CDR1 SGHTA, CDR2 FQGNSA. The V gene end was trimmed by 5 bases and the J gene end by 6 bases; junction bases not matched to a gene: 10. This CDR3 is 15 amino acids long. CDR3 region: CASSARTGSRDTQYF. The CDR3 coding sequence is TGTGCCAGCAGCGCAAGGACAGGGTCCCGGGATACGCAGTATTTT.

The sample holds many counts of this clonotype. The chain uses TRBV12-3 or TRBV12-4 and TRBJ1-5; TRBD1 matches 7 bases. The CDR3 spans 16 residues. V was pared by 2 bases and J by 3 bases, with 7 bases of the junction left unmatched. The DNA for the CDR3 is TGTGCCAGCAGTTTATATACGGGACAGTCCAATCAGCCCCAGCATTTT. This sequence encodes CASSLYTGQSNQPQHF.

This clonotype occurred many times. V gene TRBV27 combines with J gene TRBJ2-1; D not resolved. Trimming cost V 1 base and J 0 bases, with 7 bases left between them. CDR3 length equals 15 residues. Germline CDR1 reads MNHEY; CDR2 reads SMNVEV (reference sequence). The CDR3 sequence: CASSLLESSYNEQFF. The CDR3 region has the DNA TGTGCCAGCAGTTTATTGGAAAGCTCCTACAATGAGCAGTTCTTC.

The CDR3 protein is CASSLAGQAETQYF. In DNA form, the CDR3 reads TGTGCCAGCAGCTTAGCCGGACAGGCAGAGACCCAGTACTTC. V gene TRBV7-9 combines with J gene TRBJ2-5; 7 bases are a match to TRBD1. The CDR3 is 14 amino acids. V dropped 0 bases and J dropped 4; count of bases not matched to a gene: 2. Germline V gives CDR1 SEHNR, CDR2 FQNEAQ (reference sequence). The full variable domain, in which reference TRBV7-9 and TRBJ2-5 provide the parts outside the CDR3, is DTGVSQNPRHKITKRGQNVTFRCDPISEHNRLYWYRQTLGQGPEFLTYFQNEAQLEKSRLLSDRFSAERPKGSFSTLEIQRTEQGDSAMYLCASSLAGQAETQYFGPGTRLLVL.